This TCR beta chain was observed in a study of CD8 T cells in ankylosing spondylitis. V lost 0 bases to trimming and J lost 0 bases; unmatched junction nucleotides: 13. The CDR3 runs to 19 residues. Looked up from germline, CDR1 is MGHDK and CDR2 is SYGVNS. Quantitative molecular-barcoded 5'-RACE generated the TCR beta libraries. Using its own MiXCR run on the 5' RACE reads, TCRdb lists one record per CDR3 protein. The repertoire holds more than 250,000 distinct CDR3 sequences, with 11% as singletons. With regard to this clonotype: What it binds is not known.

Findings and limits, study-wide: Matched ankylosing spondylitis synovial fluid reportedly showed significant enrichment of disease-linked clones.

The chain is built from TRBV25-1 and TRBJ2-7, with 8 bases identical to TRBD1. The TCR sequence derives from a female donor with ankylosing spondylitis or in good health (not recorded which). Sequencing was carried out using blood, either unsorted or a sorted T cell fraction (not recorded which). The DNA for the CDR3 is TGTGCCAGCAGTGAATACAGTCTGGTCGGACAGGGTTACTCCTACGAGCAGTACTTC. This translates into CASSEYSLVGQGYSYEQYF.